This TCR beta chain is from a study of tumor and adjacent non-tumor tissue in lung cancer. Study information: Histology: under 15 adenocarcinoma, a couple of squamous cell carcinoma, 1 small cell lung cancer. Whole-study results and caveats: Tumor tissue had significantly higher TCR diversity than normal lung.

RNA was extracted from bulk tissue without any cell sorting. A modified ARM-PCR protocol with three rounds of nested PCR amplified TCRbeta. MiXCR, run by TCRdb on the multiplex PCR reads, gives a single entry per CDR3 protein. This sample carries roughly 93,000 distinct CDR3 sequences, less than 75% of them seen once, and the ten largest clones take approximately 20%. A note on this clonotype: Its antigen is not identified.

Losses at the gene ends were 4 bases for V and 4 bases for J; bases not matched to a gene: 10. The germline V gene has CDR1 MGHRA and CDR2 YSYEKL. The CDR3 loop spans 16 amino acids. This rearrangement joins TRBV4-1 to TRBJ2-1; 7 bases are shared with TRBD2. This TCR came from a man aged 55 to 69 with non-small cell lung cancer. The material sequenced was lung tumor tissue. The DNA for the CDR3 is TGCGCCAGCAGCCTTACTGCGGGACTAAGGTACAATGAGCAGTTCTTC. It specifies CASSLTAGLRYNEQFF.